One sample yielded the 14 T cell receptor beta chains listed below, sequenced in a study of blood T cells in healthy people across ages. For the second PCR, which ran for 7 to 11 cycles, a sample-barcoded 5' primer and a J-beta primer mix were used. One entry per CDR3 protein results from TCRdb running MiXCR on the 5' RACE reads. Here the sample spans fewer than 2,000,000 distinct CDR3 sequences, roughly two fifths being singletons. Material for sequencing was blood. The receptors were gathered from a human donor in good health.

This clonotype was detected once. V gene TRBV15 combines with J gene TRBJ1-1; possibly TRBD1 for D (5 bases). CDR1 and CDR2 from the germline V gene are LNHNV and YYDKDF (reference sequence). Trimming pared 5 bases from V and 10 bases from J, leaving 14 bases between. CDR3 length: 12 residues. In DNA, the CDR3 is TGTGCCACCAGCGATCGTTTGGGGGGAGCTTTCTTT. Its translation: CATSDRLGGAFF.

This clonotype was recorded a few times. The V and J genes are TRBV12-3 or TRBV12-4 and TRBJ2-1, with a weak D call TRBD2 (6 bases). Trimming took off 5 bases at V and 10 bases at J, with 15 bases between the two ends. CDR3 length equals 13 residues. The CDR3 DNA is TGTGCCAGCAGTGCATCGACTAGTTACGAGCAGTTCTTC. Translation gives CASSASTSYEQFF.

V is TRBV20-1 and J is TRBJ2-3, with unresolved D. The CDR3 loop spans 15 amino acids. Germline lookup yields CDR1 DFQATT and CDR2 SNEGSKA (reference sequence). Deletions cut 1 base from V and 7 bases from J, with 18 bases between. CDR3 in amino acids: CSARVAISALYTQYF. CDR3 in DNA: TGCAGTGCTAGAGTAGCCATTTCTGCCCTATATACGCAGTATTTT.

This clonotype was seen more than once but under ten times. This sequence joins TRBV7-9 and TRBJ2-5; no clear D gene. The CDR3 sequence is 14 residues long. Trimming shortened V by 3 bases and J by 5 bases, and 13 bases separated the two germline ends. CDR1 and CDR2 (germline): SEHNR, FQNEAQ (reference sequence). CDR3 amino acids: CASSFLSERETQYF. For the CDR3, the DNA is TGTGCCAGCAGCTTCTTAAGTGAGAGGGAGACCCAGTACTTC.

This clonotype was seen only a few times. The chain employs TRBV20-1 and TRBJ1-2; D remains ambiguous. The CDR3 spans 12 residues. In germline, CDR1 is DFQATT, CDR2 SNEGSKA (reference sequence). The ends were cut back, 7 bases at V and 4 bases at J, with 13 bases in the middle. CDR3 sequence: CSVRRALYGYTF. CDR3 nucleotides: TGCAGTGTCCGCCGGGCTCTCTATGGCTACACCTTC.

The CDR3 DNA reads TGTGCCAGCAGTTACGGATTACTCGTCGCCAGCGGTGAAAAACTGTTTTTT. Amino acid sequence: CASSYGLLVASGEKLFF. V and J are TRBV6-6 and TRBJ1-4; the D is unclear. V lost 2 bases and J 7 bases, leaving 20 bases between the germline ends. The CDR3 has 17 residues. Germline loops: CDR1 MNHNY, CDR2 SVGAGI (reference sequence).

V and J are TRBV6-1 and TRBJ2-5; TRBD1 agrees at 8 bases. The DNA end favors TRBJ2-7, so the J call may be wrong. Germline assignment: CDR1 MNHNS and CDR2 SASEGT. This CDR3 spans 13 amino acids. The CDR3, as DNA: TGTGCCAGCGGACAGGGCGGTCACTACGAGCAGTACTTC. Protein product: CASGQGGHYEQYF.

This clonotype was counted between two and nine times. This chain links TRBV6-2 or TRBV6-3 with TRBJ2-1; the match to TRBD2 covers 14 bases. The V and J ends lost 8 bases and 7 bases, in that order; junction bases with no gene match: 7. The germline V gene has CDR1 MNHEY and CDR2 SVGEGT. The CDR3 consists of 15 residues. This CDR3 is CASARLAGGRNEQFF. CDR3 nucleotide sequence: TGTGCCAGCGCTCGACTAGCGGGGGGGCGAAATGAGCAGTTCTTC.

The rearrangement links TRBV20-1 to TRBJ1-2; the D gene is possibly TRBD1 (6 bases). The V end lost 6 bases, the J end lost 8 bases, and 22 bases lay between the germline ends. Per germline, CDR1 DFQATT and CDR2 SNEGSKA (reference sequence). The CDR3 has 14 residues. In DNA, the CDR3 is TGCAGTGCCAGGCCCGGGGGCTTCTTAGGCGGCTACACCTTC. Residues: CSARPGGFLGGYTF.

The table lists this clonotype with a few counts. The chain joins TRBV7-9 to TRBJ2-5; a possible D gene is TRBD2 (6 bases). The CDR3 extends over 14 amino acids. Germline V gives CDR1 SEHNR, CDR2 FQNEAQ (reference sequence). V was trimmed by 8 bases and J by 5 bases, leaving 18 bases between them. The CDR3 coding sequence is TGTGCCAGCGGCAAGGAGGGCTGGGTGGAGACCCAGTACTTC. Amino acid sequence: CASGKEGWVETQYF.

V is TRBV29-1 and J is TRBJ1-2, with D unresolved. The CDR3 covers 11 residues. The germline V gene encodes CDR1 SQVTM and CDR2 ANQGSEA. The V end lost 5 bases, the J end lost 3 bases, and 7 bases lay between the germline ends. The CDR3 DNA follows: TGCAGCGTTCAGGACTACTATGGCTACACCTTC. This encodes CSVQDYYGYTF.

This clonotype came up many times. V is TRBV20-1 and J is TRBJ2-7, with 7 nucleotides matching TRBD1. J was trimmed by 8 bases and V by 5 bases; bases with no gene match: 6. Germline CDR1 is DFQATT and CDR2 is SNEGSKA (reference sequence). The CDR3 is 11 residues long. CDR3 loop: CSAVTGSKQYF. In nucleotides, the CDR3 is TGCAGTGCTGTGACAGGGTCTAAGCAGTACTTC.

The V gene is TRBV2, the J gene TRBJ2-7; 8 bases map to TRBD2. The length of the CDR3 is 15 residues. CDR1 and CDR2 from the germline V gene are SNHLY and FYNNEI. The trim removed 2 bases at V and 4 bases at J, leaving 7 bases unmatched. CDR3 amino acids: CASSEFGGGPYEQYF. For the CDR3, the DNA is TGTGCCAGCAGTGAATTTGGCGGGGGGCCTTACGAGCAGTACTTC.

This clonotype was seen a handful of times. The chain is built from TRBV7-2 and TRBJ1-2, with D tentatively TRBD1 (5 bases). Trimming left V 5 bases short and J 4 bases short, with 17 bases between. This CDR3 is 15 amino acids long. Germline V gene data show CDR1 as SGHTA and CDR2 as FQGNSA. The CDR3 DNA sequence: TGTGCCAGCAGCCCGGAATCCGGGACCCTCTATGGCTACACCTTC. Translated, it gives CASSPESGTLYGYTF.